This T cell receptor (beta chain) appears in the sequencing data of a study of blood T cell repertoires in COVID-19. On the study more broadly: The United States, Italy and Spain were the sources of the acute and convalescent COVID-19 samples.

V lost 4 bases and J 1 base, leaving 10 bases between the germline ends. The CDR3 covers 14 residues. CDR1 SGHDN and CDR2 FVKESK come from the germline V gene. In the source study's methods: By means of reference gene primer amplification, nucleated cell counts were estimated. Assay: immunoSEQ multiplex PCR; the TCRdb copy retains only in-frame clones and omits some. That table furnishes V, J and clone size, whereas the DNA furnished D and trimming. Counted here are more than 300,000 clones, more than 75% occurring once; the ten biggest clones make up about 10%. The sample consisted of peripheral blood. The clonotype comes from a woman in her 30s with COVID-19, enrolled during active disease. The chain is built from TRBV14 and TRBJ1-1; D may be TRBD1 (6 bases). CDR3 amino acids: CASSRIGGNTEAFF. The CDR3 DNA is TGTGCCAGCAGCCGTATAGGGGGGAACACTGAAGCTTTCTTT.